This record covers a single T cell receptor (beta chain). CDR1 is SQVTM, CDR2 ANQGSEA, per germline. This CDR3 spans 11 amino acids. Trimming removed 4 bases at V and 6 bases at J, with 9 bases between. This sample stems from a study of T-cell reconstitution after alpha-beta-depleted transplantation in children. During its preparation, the TCRbeta library received unique molecular identifiers. TCRdb re-called the PCR reads through MiXCR, storing one row per CDR3 protein. The top ten hold about 4% of the sample, which has about 610,000 distinct CDR3 sequences, 8% to 11% seen once. This TCR was sampled from a human donor who donated a stem cell graft to a child with acute myeloid leukemia. The sequencing here drew on PBMCs from the stem cell graft donor, taken from the stem cell graft. The chain couples TRBV29-1 to TRBJ1-2; no reliable D call. This CDR3 is CSVGESDGYTF. Written as DNA, the CDR3 is TGCAGCGTTGGGGAGAGTGATGGCTACACCTTC. Combining the CDR3 with reference TRBV29-1 and TRBJ1-2 gives the whole variable domain SAVISQKPSRDICQRGTSLTIQCQVDSQVTMMFWYRQQPGQSLTLIATANQGSEATYESGFVIDKFPISRPNLTFSTLTVSNMSPEDSSIYLCSVGESDGYTFGSGTRLTVV.